This T cell receptor beta chain was identified in a study of T cells in Graves' hyperthyroidism and ophthalmopathy. Amplification of TCR beta CDR3 regions used RNA as the template. Initially, a first-round RT-PCR of the TCR CDR3 employed the HTBI primer set. In TCRdb, the multiplex PCR reads were re-called with MiXCR into one record per CDR3 protein. The sample records hundreds of thousands of distinct CDR3 sequences, roughly 14% being singletons. This CDR3 spans 13 amino acids. V was clipped by 3 bases and J by 5 bases, with 10 bases between them. This clonotype was seen many times. J is TRBJ1-1 and V is TRBV12-3 or TRBV12-4; D remains ambiguous. The clonotype comes from a man aged 18 to 35 with Graves' ophthalmopathy. Source material: blood. The CDR3 reads CASSFSPGTEAFF. CDR3 DNA sequence: TGTGCCAGCAGTTTTTCGCCGGGGACTGAAGCTTTCTTT.